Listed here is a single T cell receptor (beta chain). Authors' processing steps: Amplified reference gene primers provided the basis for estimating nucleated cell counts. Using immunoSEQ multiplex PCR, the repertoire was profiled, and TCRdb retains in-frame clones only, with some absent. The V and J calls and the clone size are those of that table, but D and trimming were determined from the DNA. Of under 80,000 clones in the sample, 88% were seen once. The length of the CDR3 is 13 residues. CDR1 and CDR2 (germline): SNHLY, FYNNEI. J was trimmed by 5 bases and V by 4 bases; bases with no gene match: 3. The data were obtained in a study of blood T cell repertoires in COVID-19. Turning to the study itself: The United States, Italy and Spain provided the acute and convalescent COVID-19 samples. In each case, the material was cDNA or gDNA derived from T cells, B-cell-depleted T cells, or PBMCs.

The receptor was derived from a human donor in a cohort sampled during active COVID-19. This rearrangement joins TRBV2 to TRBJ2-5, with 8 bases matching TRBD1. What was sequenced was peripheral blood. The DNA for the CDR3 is TGTGCCAGCAGTGCACAGGGGGACGAGACCCAGTACTTC. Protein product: CASSAQGDETQYF.